One and the same sample provided the 9 T cell receptor beta chains below, sequenced in a study of T cell changes during pregnancy in multiple sclerosis. Profiling relied on immunoSEQ multiplex PCR, and the TCRdb table lists in-frame clones only, not all of them. The table shows 30,000 to 40,000 clones, with less than 95% occurring only once. Source: CD4+ T cells from peripheral blood mononuclear cells, taken in the second trimester of pregnancy. These receptors all stem from a female donor with multiple sclerosis, enrolled in a pregnancy study.

V is TRBV11-2 and J is TRBJ2-1, with 12 nucleotides matching TRBD2. This CDR3 comprises 15 residues. Germline CDR1 reads SGHAT; CDR2 reads FQNNGV. V was pared by 1 base and J by 8 bases, with 3 bases of the junction left unmatched. CDR3 bases: TGTGCCAGCAGCTTAGGGACTAGCGGGATGCATGAGCAGTTCTTC. Protein: CASSLGTSGMHEQFF.

The chain is built from TRBV2 and TRBJ1-6; D unresolved. Trimming stripped 3 bases from V and 4 bases from J, with 7 bases between. The CDR3 has 14 amino acids. The V gene's germline CDR1 is SNHLY and CDR2 FYNNEI. This chain's CDR3 is CASSELQYNSPLHF. As DNA, the CDR3 is TGTGCCAGCAGTGAGTTACAGTATAATTCACCCCTCCACTTT.

V gene TRBV5-1 combines with J gene TRBJ2-2; tentative D call: TRBD2 (5 bases). The CDR3 is 16 amino acids. V lost 4 bases and J 2 bases, leaving 15 bases between the germline ends. Germline CDR1 reads SGHRS; CDR2 reads YFSETQ. The CDR3 here is CASSPRGGENTGELFF. The CDR3, as DNA: TGCGCCAGCAGCCCCCGGGGTGGGGAAAACACCGGGGAGCTGTTTTTT.

CDR3 region: CASILGGGDGYTF. The CDR3 nucleotides are TGTGCCAGCATCCTGGGCGGAGGAGATGGCTACACCTTC. This chain joins TRBV28 and TRBJ1-2; D unclear. The germline gives CDR1 MDHEN, CDR2 SYDVKM. Deletions cut 7 bases from V and 6 bases from J, with 15 bases between. The CDR3 totals 13 residues.

CDR3 coding DNA: TGCGCCAGCAGCTTGAGGGTCGGGACAGGGGTCTACGAGCAGTACTTC. It is translated as CASSLRVGTGVYEQYF. The chain is built from TRBV5-1 and TRBJ2-7; 10 positions agree with TRBD1. The CDR3 sequence is 16 residues long. V lost 1 base and J lost 3; bases outside the gene matches: 7. Germline CDR1 is SGHRS and CDR2 is YFSETQ.

This rearrangement joins TRBV6-6 to TRBJ1-4; D is uncertain. This CDR3 has 15 residues. Trimming removed 2 bases at V and 2 bases at J, with 9 bases between. The germline CDR1 and CDR2 sequences are MNHNY and SVGAGI (reference sequence). The CDR3 spells CASSYGDATNEKLFF. CDR3 in DNA: TGTGCCAGCAGTTACGGAGATGCCACTAATGAAAAACTGTTTTTT.

This clone was seen a single time. The chain combines TRBV25-1 with TRBJ1-1, with D perhaps TRBD1 (5 bases). The V and J ends lost 8 bases and 7 bases respectively, with 14 bases between them. Germline V gene lookup returns CDR1 MGHDK and CDR2 SYGVNS. The CDR3 totals 12 residues. The CDR3 here is CASGGVWGEAFF. The CDR3 bases are TGTGCCAGCGGAGGGGTTTGGGGTGAAGCTTTCTTT.

This clone was seen more than once but under ten times. V gene TRBV28 combines with J gene TRBJ2-7, with D unclear. Per germline, CDR1 MDHEN and CDR2 SYDVKM. Trimming removed 7 bases from V and 4 bases from J, with 11 bases in between. The CDR3 sequence is 12 residues long. The CDR3 is CASTLGHYEQYF. CDR3 nucleotide sequence: TGTGCCAGCACCCTGGGCCATTACGAGCAGTACTTC.

The chain is built from TRBV19 and TRBJ1-1, with TRBD1 matching over 8 bases. The germline gives CDR1 LNHDA, CDR2 SQIVND (reference sequence). This CDR3 has 17 amino acids. The V segment lost 5 bases and the J segment 0 bases; nucleotides outside the gene matches: 11. CDR3: CASSWLPTGVLNTEAFF. The CDR3 DNA reads TGTGCCAGTAGTTGGCTCCCGACAGGGGTTTTGAACACTGAAGCTTTCTTT.